A selection of T cell receptor beta chains follows, all from one sample in a study of blood T cell repertoires in COVID-19. TCRdb's copy holds only in-frame clones and misses some; the assay was immunoSEQ multiplex PCR. Of some 300,000 clones listed, about 87% are singletons. What was sequenced was peripheral blood. The receptors were sampled from a woman between 50 and 59 years old with COVID-19, enrolled during active disease. Both conserved end residues are part of each CDR3. The D gene is left open where the match is weak. A row's size may be missing; if present it is once, few, many or a size class.

D gene	clone size	V gene	J gene	CDR3 protein	CDR3 DNA
TRBD1	NA	TRBV29-1	TRBJ1-2	CSVEDRSDRGFLGGYTF	TGCAGCGTTGAAGATCGAAGCGACAGGGGGTTCTTGGGTGGCTACACCTTC
TRBD2	NA	TRBV7-7	TRBJ2-3	CASSFGLARGTDTQYF	TGTGCCAGCAGCTTTGGACTAGCAAGGGGCACAGATACGCAGTATTTT
NA	NA	TRBV19	TRBJ2-1	CASSAYRGYNEQFF	TGTGCCAGTAGTGCCTATCGCGGCTACAATGAGCAGTTCTTC
NA	few	TRBV27	TRBJ1-2	CASSLTQGRGYTF	TGTGCCAGCAGTTTAACACAGGGTCGTGGCTACACCTTC
TRBD1	once	TRBV5-1	TRBJ1-1	CASSLGRITGDDTEAFF	TGCGCCAGCAGCTTGGGACGAATCACAGGGGACGACACTGAAGCTTTCTTT
TRBD2	NA	TRBV27	TRBJ2-7	CASSFAGGGYEQYF	TGTGCCAGCAGTTTCGCGGGAGGGGGCTACGAGCAGTACTTC
NA	NA	TRBV19	TRBJ2-7	CASSIGEGDSYEQYF	TGTGCCAGTAGTATAGGAGAGGGAGACTCCTACGAGCAGTACTTC
NA	once	TRBV5-8	TRBJ2-5	CASSLSTGLQETQYF	TGTGCCAGCAGCTTAAGTACAGGGTTGCAAGAGACCCAGTACTTC
NA	NA	TRBV7-2	TRBJ1-2	CASSPDSYGYTF	TGTGCCAGCAGCCCGGACAGTTATGGCTACACCTTC
NA	NA	TRBV6-2/TRBV6-3	TRBJ2-1	CASSYPDYYNEQFF	TGTGCCAGCAGTTATCCGGACTACTACAATGAGCAGTTCTTC
TRBD1	NA	TRBV5-1	TRBJ2-1	CASSWGTGYNEQFF	TGCGCCAGCAGCTGGGGGACAGGCTACAATGAGCAGTTCTTC
TRBD1	NA	TRBV15	TRBJ1-4	CATSREGLLRGVKLFF	TGTGCCACCAGCAGAGAGGGGCTTCTCAGGGGGGTAAAACTGTTTTTT
TRBD2	NA	TRBV7-7	TRBJ2-5	CASAIGGRAGETQYF	TGTGCTAGCGCGATAGGCGGGAGGGCAGGGGAGACCCAGTACTTC
TRBD1	NA	TRBV18	TRBJ1-1	CASSSTGVLNTEAFF	TGTGCCAGCTCATCGACAGGGGTCCTGAACACTGAAGCTTTCTTT
TRBD2	once	TRBV7-8	TRBJ2-1	CASSSGLAGVSEQFF	TGTGCCAGCAGCTCCGGACTAGCGGGAGTTAGTGAGCAGTTCTTC
NA	NA	TRBV7-9	TRBJ1-3	CASSQPQGGNTIYF	TGTGCCAGCAGCCAACCCCAGGGTGGAAACACCATATATTTT
TRBD2	NA	TRBV10-1	TRBJ2-3	CASSESGTSGRTHTQYF	TGCGCCAGCAGTGAGTCGGGGACTAGCGGGAGGACTCATACGCAGTATTTT
TRBD1	NA	TRBV11-3	TRBJ1-1	CASSLSGTGGTEAFF	TGTGCCAGCAGCCTAAGTGGGACAGGGGGCACTGAAGCTTTCTTT
TRBD1	once	TRBV29-1	TRBJ2-3	CSVDRATSTDTQYF	TGCAGCGTAGACAGGGCTACTAGCACAGATACGCAGTATTTT
TRBD1	NA	TRBV7-2	TRBJ1-1	CASSPQGQVNTEAFF	TGTGCCAGCAGCCCGCAAGGACAGGTGAACACTGAAGCTTTCTTT
TRBD2	NA	TRBV3-1/TRBV3-2	TRBJ2-2	CASSQPRTRWDTGELFF	TGTGCCAGCAGCCAACCGCGGACTAGGTGGGACACCGGGGAGCTGTTTTTT
NA	once	TRBV24-1	TRBJ2-2	CATWPRSGELFF	TGTGCCACCTGGCCCCGCTCCGGGGAGCTGTTTTTT
NA	NA	TRBV27	TRBJ2-2	CASRGAIGPESTGELFF	TGTGCCAGCAGGGGGGCTATCGGGCCTGAGAGCACCGGGGAGCTGTTTTTT
TRBD1	NA	TRBV20-1	TRBJ1-2	CSASLGGQGHGYTF	TGCAGTGCTAGTCTAGGGGGACAGGGTCATGGCTACACCTTC
NA	NA	TRBV9	TRBJ2-3	CASSPQGAGRTDTQYF	TGTGCCAGCAGCCCCCAAGGTGCGGGACGCACAGATACGCAGTATTTT
TRBD2	NA	TRBV13	TRBJ2-7	CASSLSGRAFDEQYF	TGTGCCAGCAGCTTAAGCGGGAGGGCCTTCGACGAGCAGTACTTC
TRBD1	NA	TRBV6-5	TRBJ1-1	CASSYGQGNPEAFF	TGTGCCAGCAGTTACGGACAGGGGAATCCTGAAGCTTTCTTT
NA	NA	TRBV2	TRBJ2-2	CASSVGGNTGELFF	TGTGCCAGCAGTGTTGGAGGGAACACCGGGGAGCTGTTTTTT
NA	NA	TRBV9	TRBJ2-1	CASSAQGLDYNEQFF	TGTGCCAGCAGCGCCCAGGGACTTGACTACAATGAGCAGTTCTTC
NA	NA	TRBV10-3	TRBJ1-1	CAISGFGGTEAFF	TGTGCCATCAGTGGTTTCGGGGGCACTGAAGCTTTCTTT
TRBD1	once	TRBV14	TRBJ1-2	CASSLTGADGYTF	TGTGCCAGCAGCCTGACAGGGGCGGATGGCTACACCTTC
TRBD2	NA	TRBV3-1/TRBV3-2	TRBJ2-7	CASSPGLAGSYEQYF	TGTGCCAGCAGTCCCGGACTAGCGGGATCCTACGAGCAGTACTTC
TRBD1	NA	TRBV7-2	TRBJ1-6	CASSSYRGSPLHF	TGTGCCAGCAGTTCTTACAGGGGATCACCCCTCCACTTT
NA	NA	TRBV2	TRBJ2-4	CASSPTGTKNIQYF	TGTGCCAGCAGTCCTACAGGGACCAAAAACATTCAGTACTTC
TRBD1	NA	TRBV24-1	TRBJ1-1	CATSDWGTGATEAFF	TGTGCCACCAGTGATTGGGGGACAGGGGCCACTGAAGCTTTCTTT
TRBD1	NA	TRBV9	TRBJ2-1	CASSVRTGLGNEQFF	TGTGCCAGCAGCGTAAGGACAGGGTTGGGCAATGAGCAGTTCTTC
NA	NA	TRBV2	TRBJ2-2	CASSPWGQNTGELFF	TGTGCCAGCAGTCCGTGGGGACAGAACACCGGGGAGCTGTTTTTT
TRBD2	once	TRBV5-1	TRBJ2-3	CASSLSLAGDTDTQYF	TGCGCCAGCAGCTTGAGTCTAGCGGGCGACACAGATACGCAGTATTTT
NA	NA	TRBV7-2	TRBJ2-7	CASSSTPGTYEQYF	TGTGCCAGCAGCTCTACCCCGGGAACTTACGAGCAGTACTTC
NA	NA	TRBV19	TRBJ2-7	CASSIGGGNSYEQYF	TGTGCCAGTAGTATAGGGGGAGGCAACTCCTACGAGCAGTACTTC
TRBD2	NA	TRBV6-1	TRBJ2-7	CASRGLAGGLYEQYF	TGTGCCAGCAGGGGACTAGCGGGAGGGTTGTACGAGCAGTACTTC
TRBD1	NA	TRBV5-1	TRBJ2-1	CATSPGTGGYNEQFF	TGCGCCACTAGTCCCGGGACAGGGGGGTACAATGAGCAGTTCTTC
NA	NA	TRBV24-1	TRBJ1-1	CATSDSRDFTEAFF	TGTGCCACCAGTGATTCCAGGGACTTCACTGAAGCTTTCTTT
NA	NA	TRBV4-1	TRBJ2-7	CASSLTRNYEQYF	TGCGCCAGCAGCCTGACCAGGAATTACGAGCAGTACTTC
NA	NA	TRBV30	TRBJ1-1	CAWSPPGTEAFF	TGTGCCTGGAGTCCCCCAGGTACTGAAGCTTTCTTT
TRBD1	few	TRBV6-5	TRBJ1-1	CASSYSTGSNAEAFF	TGTGCCAGCAGTTACTCGACAGGGAGTAACGCTGAAGCTTTCTTT
TRBD2	NA	TRBV6-2/TRBV6-3	TRBJ2-7	CASSYRGGRPGHEQYF	TGTGCCAGCAGTTACAGGGGAGGGAGACCAGGCCACGAGCAGTACTTC
NA	NA	TRBV18	TRBJ1-1	CASSPLVGARANTEAFF	TGTGCCAGCTCACCACTTGTGGGGGCGCGGGCGAACACTGAAGCTTTCTTT
TRBD1	NA	TRBV19	TRBJ1-6	CASTTTGASNSPLHF	TGTGCCAGTACTACGACAGGGGCTAGCAATTCACCCCTCCACTTT
NA	NA	TRBV18	TRBJ2-7	CASSSVQYEQYF	TGTGCCAGCTCATCTGTGCAGTACGAGCAGTACTTC